Sequencing of this TCR beta chain was carried out in a study of T cells after yellow fever vaccination. Trimming took off 4 bases at V and 13 bases at J, with 8 bases between the two ends. This CDR3 spans 9 amino acids. CDR1 SGHRS and CDR2 YFSETQ come from the germline V gene. As TCR cDNA was made by 5'RACE template switching, a universal primer site and UMIs were added. TCRdb ran MiXCR on the 5' RACE reads and lists one entry per CDR3 protein. The repertoire consists of 340,000 or so distinct CDR3 sequences, with about 12% occurring once and the leading ten covering roughly 3%. The chain has TRBV5-1 and TRBJ1-2; D remains unclear. Sample: CD4+ T cells sorted from PBMCs, taken 15 days after the yellow fever booster vaccination. The source of this sequence is a man younger than 35 who received the YFV17D yellow fever vaccine. The CDR3 loop is CASSMISTF. CDR3 nucleotide sequence: TGCGCCAGCAGCATGATCAGCACCTTC.